This TCR beta chain was captured in a study of control samples from healthy donors and cancer patients. Clones were sequenced by immunoSEQ multiplex PCR, and TCRdb holds only the in-frame ones, with some missing. The table lists about 140,000 clones, about 90% of them singletons. The germline CDR1 and CDR2 sequences are SEHNR and FQNEAQ (reference sequence). Trimming at V came to 5 bases and at J to 4 bases, leaving 7 bases not matched to a gene. The CDR3 spans 15 residues. The genes are TRBV7-9 and TRBJ2-5, with 10 bases identical to TRBD1. The sequence was collected from a man between 18 and 29 years old in good health. The specimen sequenced was blood. CDR3 bases: TGTGCCAGCAGCGCCGGGACAGGGGAGGGAGAGACCCAGTACTTC. Residues: CASSAGTGEGETQYF.